The 11 T cell receptor beta chains listed next were all sequenced from one sample in a study of response to subunit inactivated influenza vaccine. One entry per CDR3 protein results from TCRdb running MiXCR on the RT-PCR reads. This repertoire shows fewer than 550,000 distinct CDR3 sequences, roughly 23% found once; its top ten account for 1.9%. The sequences come from CD4+ T cells sorted from PBMCs, collected around 5 days after vaccination. The receptors shown here come from a man between 50 and 59 years old who received an inactivated influenza vaccine.

V gene TRBV28 combines with J gene TRBJ2-5; D is uncertain. The V end lost 6 bases, the J end lost 1 base, and 9 bases lay between the germline ends. The length of the CDR3 is 13 residues. The V gene's germline CDR1 is MDHEN and CDR2 SYDVKM. CDR3 sequence reads: CASRRDTQETQYF. The DNA for the CDR3 is TGTGCCAGCAGACGTGACACCCAAGAGACCCAGTACTTC.

This rearrangement joins TRBV6-2 or TRBV6-3 to TRBJ2-4, with D maybe TRBD1 (6 bases). V was clipped by 6 bases and J by 9 bases, with 15 bases between them. The CDR3 consists of 13 residues. Per germline, CDR1 MNHEY and CDR2 SVGEGT. The DNA for the CDR3 is TGTGCCAGCAGCCTCGACAGGCTAAGCATTCAGTACTTC. Translation: CASSLDRLSIQYF.

This clonotype was recorded at least ten times. This chain connects TRBV20-1 to TRBJ1-1; the D gene is possibly TRBD1 (6 bases). Trimming stripped 7 bases from V and 3 bases from J, with 12 bases between. The CDR3 extends over 12 amino acids. CDR1 and CDR2 from the germline V gene are DFQATT and SNEGSKA (reference sequence). Here the CDR3 DNA reads TGCAGTGTAGCGGGACATTACACTGAAGCTTTCTTT. Protein sequence: CSVAGHYTEAFF.

The CDR3 region has the DNA TGCAGTGCTAGAGATTGGGCACGGGACTACGAGCAGTACTTC. Its translation: CSARDWARDYEQYF. The chain couples TRBV20-1 to TRBJ2-7; perhaps TRBD2 as D (5 bases). This CDR3 region has 14 residues. V lost 0 bases and J 3 bases, leaving 12 bases between the germline ends. Germline CDR1 is DFQATT and CDR2 is SNEGSKA (reference sequence).

The DNA of the CDR3 is TGCATCGCCCGGGCAGGGAACACCGGGGAGCTGTTTTTT. As protein: CIARAGNTGELFF. This chain joins TRBV29-1 and TRBJ2-2; no clear D gene. The CDR3 loop spans 13 amino acids. Per the germline V gene, CDR1 is SQVTM and CDR2 is ANQGSEA.

The gene calls are TRBV7-2 and TRBJ2-1; 13 bases line up with TRBD2. Germline loops: CDR1 SGHTA, CDR2 FQGNSA. V gave up 5 bases and J gave up 7 bases; unmatched junction bases: 5. The CDR3 runs to 15 residues. This chain's CDR3 is CASSILAGGSNEQFF. CDR3 sequence (DNA): TGTGCCAGCAGCATACTAGCGGGAGGGTCAAATGAGCAGTTCTTC.

This chain connects TRBV20-1 to TRBJ2-5; perhaps TRBD2 as D (5 bases). Trimming removed 3 bases at V and 3 bases at J, with 8 bases between. From germline, CDR1 is DFQATT and CDR2 SNEGSKA (reference sequence). The length of the CDR3 is 12 residues. The CDR3 is CSASSGKETQYF. The CDR3 coding sequence is TGCAGTGCTAGCTCGGGGAAAGAGACCCAGTACTTC.

The table lists this clonotype with many counts. V usage is TRBV27 and J usage is TRBJ2-7; 9 bases are a match to TRBD1. With V trimmed by 5 bases and J by 2 bases, 13 bases remained unmatched. The CDR3 spans 17 residues. The germline V gene has CDR1 MNHEY and CDR2 SMNVEV (reference sequence). Here the CDR3 DNA reads TGTGCCAGCAGTCGACAGTTCGGGACAGGGCGAACCTACGAGCAGTACTTC. It yields the protein CASSRQFGTGRTYEQYF.

This clonotype showed up just a few times. The rearrangement joins TRBV7-9 to TRBJ2-1; D is uncertain. Trimming left V 2 bases short and J 5 bases short, with 7 bases between. CDR3 length: 13 amino acids. Germline V gives CDR1 SEHNR, CDR2 FQNEAQ (reference sequence). The CDR3 DNA follows: TGTGCCAGCAGCTTAATTTCCGACAATGAGCAGTTCTTC. It codes for CASSLISDNEQFF.

Only a few counts were recorded for this clonotype. The CDR3 region has the DNA TGTGCCAGCAGTGAAGTCGGGACGAAGGAAAAACTGTTTTTT. Translation gives CASSEVGTKEKLFF. The V gene is TRBV6-1, the J gene TRBJ1-4; D perhaps matches TRBD1 (5 bases). Trimming pared 1 base from V and 8 bases from J, leaving 11 bases between. This CDR3 region has 14 residues. Germline V gene data show CDR1 as MNHNS and CDR2 as SASEGT.

CDR3 amino acids: CASSLGTERTQYF. The DNA for the CDR3 is TGTGCCAGCAGCTTAGGCACAGAGCGGACCCAGTACTTC. The J gene is TRBJ2-5, the V gene TRBV7-2; D not resolved. V was clipped by 1 base and J by 7 bases, with 10 bases between them. Germline assignment: CDR1 SGHTA and CDR2 FQGNSA. The CDR3 loop spans 13 amino acids.